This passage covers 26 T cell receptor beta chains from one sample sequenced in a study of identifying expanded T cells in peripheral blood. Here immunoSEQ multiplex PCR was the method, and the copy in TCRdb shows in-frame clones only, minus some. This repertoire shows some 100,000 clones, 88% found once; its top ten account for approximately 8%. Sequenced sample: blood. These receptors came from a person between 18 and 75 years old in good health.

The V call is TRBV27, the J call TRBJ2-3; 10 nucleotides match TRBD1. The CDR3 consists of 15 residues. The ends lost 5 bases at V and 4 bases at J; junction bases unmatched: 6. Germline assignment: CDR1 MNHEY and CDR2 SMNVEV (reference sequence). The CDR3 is CASSRTGGLADTQYF. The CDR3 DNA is TGTGCCAGCAGTCGGACAGGGGGGCTCGCAGATACGCAGTATTTT.

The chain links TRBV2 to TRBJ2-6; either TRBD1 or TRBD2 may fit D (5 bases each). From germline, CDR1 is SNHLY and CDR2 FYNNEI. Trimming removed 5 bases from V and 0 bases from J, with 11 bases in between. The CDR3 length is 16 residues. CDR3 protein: CASSRDAASGANVLTF. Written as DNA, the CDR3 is TGTGCCAGCAGTAGGGACGCAGCCTCTGGGGCCAACGTCCTGACTTTC.

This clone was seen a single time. CDR3 loop: CASSPPGGLPNEQFF. The CDR3 DNA sequence: TGTGCCAGCTCACCACCAGGGGGCCTTCCCAATGAGCAGTTCTTC. V gene TRBV18 combines with J gene TRBJ2-1; 7 bases are shared with TRBD1. Germline CDR1 is KGHSH and CDR2 is LQKENI. V lost 0 bases and J lost 6; bases outside the gene matches: 5. The CDR3 extends over 15 amino acids.

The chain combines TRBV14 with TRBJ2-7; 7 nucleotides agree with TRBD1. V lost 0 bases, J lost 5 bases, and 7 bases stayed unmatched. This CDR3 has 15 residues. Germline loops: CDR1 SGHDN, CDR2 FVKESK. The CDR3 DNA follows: TGTGCCAGCAGCCAAGAGTGGGGACAGATGGACGAGCAGTACTTC. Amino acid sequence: CASSQEWGQMDEQYF.

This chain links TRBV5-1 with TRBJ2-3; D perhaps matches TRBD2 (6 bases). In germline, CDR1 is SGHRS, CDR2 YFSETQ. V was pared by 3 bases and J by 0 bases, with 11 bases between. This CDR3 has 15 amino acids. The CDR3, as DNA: TGCGCCAGCAGCTCGGGACTGGGTAGCACAGATACGCAGTATTTT. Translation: CASSSGLGSTDTQYF.

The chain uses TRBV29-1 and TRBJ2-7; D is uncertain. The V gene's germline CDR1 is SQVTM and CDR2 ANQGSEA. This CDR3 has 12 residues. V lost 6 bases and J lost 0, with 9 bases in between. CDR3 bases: TGCAGCGTATTGAAGAGCTCCTACGAGCAGTACTTC. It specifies CSVLKSSYEQYF.

CDR3 in amino acids: CASSSGGAGYNEQFF. The CDR3 coding sequence is TGTGCCAGCAGTTCCGGGGGGGCAGGGTACAATGAGCAGTTCTTC. The chain uses TRBV2 and TRBJ2-1; TRBD2 matches 8 bases. CDR3 length equals 15 residues. Trimming cost V 5 bases and J 4 bases; bases outside gene matches: 7. Germline CDR1 is SNHLY and CDR2 is FYNNEI.

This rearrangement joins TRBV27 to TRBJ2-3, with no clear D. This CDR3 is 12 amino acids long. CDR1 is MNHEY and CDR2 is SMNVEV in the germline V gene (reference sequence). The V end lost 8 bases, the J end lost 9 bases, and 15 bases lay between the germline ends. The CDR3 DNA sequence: TGTGCCAGCGGGGTCCAGCAGTCCACGCAGTATTTT. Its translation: CASGVQQSTQYF.

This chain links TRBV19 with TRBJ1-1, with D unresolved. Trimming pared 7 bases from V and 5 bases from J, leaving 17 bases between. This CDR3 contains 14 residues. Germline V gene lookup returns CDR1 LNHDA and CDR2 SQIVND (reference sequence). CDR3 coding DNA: TGTGCCAGTACAAGTGAGGCGGGTGGTACTGAAGCTTTCTTT. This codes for CASTSEAGGTEAFF.

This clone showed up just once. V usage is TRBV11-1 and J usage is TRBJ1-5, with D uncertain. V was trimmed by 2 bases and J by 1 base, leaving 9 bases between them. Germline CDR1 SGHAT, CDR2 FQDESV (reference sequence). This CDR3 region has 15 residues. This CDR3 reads CASSLSGISNQPQHF. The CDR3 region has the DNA TGTGCCAGCAGCTTATCGGGGATCAGCAATCAGCCCCAGCATTTT.

The CDR3, as DNA: TGTGCCAGCAGCTTAGCAGGGGCCCGAGATACGCAGTATTTT. Encoded protein: CASSLAGARDTQYF. The J gene is TRBJ2-3, the V gene TRBV7-2; D is possibly TRBD1 (5 bases). Germline CDR1 SGHTA, CDR2 FQGNSA. The ends were cut back, 0 bases at V and 5 bases at J, with 9 bases in the middle. This CDR3 is 14 amino acids long.

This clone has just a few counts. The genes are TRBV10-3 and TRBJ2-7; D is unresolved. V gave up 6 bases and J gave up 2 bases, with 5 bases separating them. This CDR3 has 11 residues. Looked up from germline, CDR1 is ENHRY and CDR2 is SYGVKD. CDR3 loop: CAIRQTYEQYF. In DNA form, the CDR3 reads TGTGCCATCAGGCAGACCTACGAGCAGTACTTC.

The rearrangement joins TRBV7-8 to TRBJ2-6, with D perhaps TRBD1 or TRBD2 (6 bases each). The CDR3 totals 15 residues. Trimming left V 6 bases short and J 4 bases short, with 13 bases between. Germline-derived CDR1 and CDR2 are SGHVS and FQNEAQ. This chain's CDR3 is CASRLAGEGANVLTF. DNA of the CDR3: TGTGCCAGCAGACTAGCAGGGGAAGGGGCCAACGTCCTGACTTTC.

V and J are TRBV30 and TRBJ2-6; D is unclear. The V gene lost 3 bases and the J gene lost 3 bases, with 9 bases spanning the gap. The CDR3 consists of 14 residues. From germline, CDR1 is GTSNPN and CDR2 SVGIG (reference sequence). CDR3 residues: CAWRRRDGANVLTF. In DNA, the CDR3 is TGTGCCTGGAGACGGCGAGATGGGGCCAACGTCCTGACTTTC. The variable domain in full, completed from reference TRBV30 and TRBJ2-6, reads SQTIHQWPATLVQPVGSPLSLECTVEGTSNPNLYWYRQAAGRGLQLLFYSVGIGQISSEVPQNLSASRPQDRQFILSSKKLLLSDSGFYLCAWRRRDGANVLTFGAGSRLTVL.

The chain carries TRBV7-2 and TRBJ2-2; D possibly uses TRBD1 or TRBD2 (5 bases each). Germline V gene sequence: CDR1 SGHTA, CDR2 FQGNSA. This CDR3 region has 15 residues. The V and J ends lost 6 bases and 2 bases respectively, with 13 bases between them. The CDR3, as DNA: TGTGCCAGCAGAACCGGGACCCCAAACACCGGGGAGCTGTTTTTT. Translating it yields CASRTGTPNTGELFF. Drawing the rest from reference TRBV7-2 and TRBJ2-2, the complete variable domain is GAGVSQSPSNKVTEKGKDVELRCDPISGHTALYWYRQSLGQGLEFLIYFQGNSAPDKSGLPSDRFSAERTGGSVSTLTIQRTQQEDSAVYLCASRTGTPNTGELFFGEGSRLTVL.

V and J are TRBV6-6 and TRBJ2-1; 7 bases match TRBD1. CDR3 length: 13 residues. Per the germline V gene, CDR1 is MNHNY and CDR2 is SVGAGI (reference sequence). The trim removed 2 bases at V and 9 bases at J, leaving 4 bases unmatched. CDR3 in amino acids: CASSYATGSEQFF. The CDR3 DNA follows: TGTGCCAGCAGTTACGCGACAGGGAGTGAGCAGTTCTTC.

The CDR3 nucleotides read TGTGCCAGCAGACCGAGGACTAGCGGGGGGCCCCGCACAGATACGCAGTATTTT. Its protein product is CASRPRTSGGPRTDTQYF. This chain links TRBV7-6 with TRBJ2-3, with 14 nucleotides matching TRBD2. The V segment lost 6 bases and the J segment 1 base; nucleotides outside the gene matches: 9. CDR3 length equals 18 residues. Germline CDR1 and CDR2: SGHVS and FNYEAQ.

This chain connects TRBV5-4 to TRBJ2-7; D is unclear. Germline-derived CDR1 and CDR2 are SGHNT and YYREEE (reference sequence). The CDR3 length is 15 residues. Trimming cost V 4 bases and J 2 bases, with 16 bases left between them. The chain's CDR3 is CASSQTAVRAYEQYF. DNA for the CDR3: TGTGCCAGCAGCCAGACCGCGGTACGTGCCTACGAGCAGTACTTC.

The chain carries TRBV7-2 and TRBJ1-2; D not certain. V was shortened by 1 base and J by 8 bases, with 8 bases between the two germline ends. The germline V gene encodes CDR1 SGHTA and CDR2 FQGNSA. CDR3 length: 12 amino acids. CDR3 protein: CASSLVREGYTF. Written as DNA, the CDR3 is TGTGCCAGCAGCTTAGTGCGGGAAGGCTACACCTTC.

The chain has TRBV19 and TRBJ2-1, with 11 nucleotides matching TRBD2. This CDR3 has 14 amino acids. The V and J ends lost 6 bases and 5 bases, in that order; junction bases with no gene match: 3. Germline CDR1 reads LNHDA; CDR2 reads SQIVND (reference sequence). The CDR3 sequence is CASRLAGGNNEQFF. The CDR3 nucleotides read TGTGCCAGTAGGTTAGCGGGAGGGAACAATGAGCAGTTCTTC.

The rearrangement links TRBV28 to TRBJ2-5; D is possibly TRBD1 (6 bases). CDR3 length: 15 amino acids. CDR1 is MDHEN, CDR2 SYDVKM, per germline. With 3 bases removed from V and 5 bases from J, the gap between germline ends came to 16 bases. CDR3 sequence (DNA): TGTGCCAGCAGTTTTATGGCAGGGGCAGAGGAGACCCAGTACTTC. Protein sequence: CASSFMAGAEETQYF.

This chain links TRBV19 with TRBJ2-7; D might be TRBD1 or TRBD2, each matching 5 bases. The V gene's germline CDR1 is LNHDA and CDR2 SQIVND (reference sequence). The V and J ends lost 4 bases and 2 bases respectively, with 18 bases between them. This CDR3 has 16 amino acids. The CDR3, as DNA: TGTGCCAGTAGTAACGGGCCGGGACGCGTGACCTACGAGCAGTACTTC. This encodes CASSNGPGRVTYEQYF.

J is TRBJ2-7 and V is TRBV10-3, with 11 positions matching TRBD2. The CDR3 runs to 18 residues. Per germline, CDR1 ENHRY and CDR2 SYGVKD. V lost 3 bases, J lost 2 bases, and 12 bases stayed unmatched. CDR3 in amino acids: CAISDPGLAGYPTYEQYF. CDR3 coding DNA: TGTGCCATCAGTGACCCTGGACTAGCGGGCTATCCTACCTACGAGCAGTACTTC.

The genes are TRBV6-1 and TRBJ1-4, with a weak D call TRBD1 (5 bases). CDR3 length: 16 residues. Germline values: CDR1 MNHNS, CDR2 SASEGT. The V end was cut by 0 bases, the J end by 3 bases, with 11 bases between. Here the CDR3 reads CASSEAGRGSNEKLFF. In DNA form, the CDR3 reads TGTGCCAGCAGTGAAGCTGGGCGGGGGTCTAATGAAAAACTGTTTTTT.

The CDR3 loop is CASSLSQGPSYEQYF. The CDR3 DNA reads as TGTGCCAGCAGCTTGTCTCAAGGCCCATCCTACGAGCAGTACTTC. The rearrangement uses TRBV7-2 and TRBJ2-7, with D hard to call. The germline V gene encodes CDR1 SGHTA and CDR2 FQGNSA. V was pared by 3 bases and J by 1 base, with 13 bases between. This CDR3 has 15 amino acids.

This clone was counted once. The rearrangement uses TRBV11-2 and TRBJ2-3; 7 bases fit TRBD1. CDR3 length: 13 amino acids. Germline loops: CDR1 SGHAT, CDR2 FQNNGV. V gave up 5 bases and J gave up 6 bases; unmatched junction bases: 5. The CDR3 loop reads CASSLNRGDTQYF. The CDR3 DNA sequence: TGTGCCAGCAGCCTTAACAGGGGCGATACGCAGTATTTT.